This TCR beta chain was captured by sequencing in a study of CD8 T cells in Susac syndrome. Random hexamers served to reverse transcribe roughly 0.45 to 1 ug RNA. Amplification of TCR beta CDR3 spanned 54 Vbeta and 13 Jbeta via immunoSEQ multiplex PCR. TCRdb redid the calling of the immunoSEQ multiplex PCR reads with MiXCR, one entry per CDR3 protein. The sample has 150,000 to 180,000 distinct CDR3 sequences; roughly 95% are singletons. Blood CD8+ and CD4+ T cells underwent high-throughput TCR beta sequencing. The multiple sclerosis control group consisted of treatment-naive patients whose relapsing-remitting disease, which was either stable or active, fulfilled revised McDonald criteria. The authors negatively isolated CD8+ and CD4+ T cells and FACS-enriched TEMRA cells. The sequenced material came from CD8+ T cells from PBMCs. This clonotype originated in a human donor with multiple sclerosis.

This CDR3 is CASTPENTGELFF. Here the CDR3 DNA reads TGCGCCAGCACCCCGGAGAACACCGGGGAGCTGTTTTTT. The rearrangement joins TRBV5-1 to TRBJ2-2; D gene unclear. Per the germline V gene, CDR1 is SGHRS and CDR2 is YFSETQ. The CDR3 contains 13 residues. The ends were cut back, 6 bases at V and 1 base at J, with 7 bases in the middle. Complete variable domain (other parts from reference TRBV5-1 and TRBJ2-2): KAGVTQTPRYLIKTRGQQVTLSCSPISGHRSVSWYQQTPGQGLQFLFEYFSETQRNKGNFPGRFSGRQFSNSRSEMNVSTLELGDSALYLCASTPENTGELFFGEGSRLTVL.